This T cell receptor beta chain was recovered during a study of T cell changes during pregnancy in multiple sclerosis. Per germline, CDR1 MNHNY and CDR2 SVGAGI (reference sequence). Trimming took 5 bases from V and 8 from J, leaving 9 bases between them. CDR3 length: 12 residues. Produced via immunoSEQ multiplex PCR; TCRdb's table is partial and in-frame only. The table has some 77,000 clones, roughly 92% seen once; the top ten hold around 0.22%. The sample consisted of CD4+ T cells from peripheral blood mononuclear cells, taken before pregnancy. The receptor's source is a female donor with multiple sclerosis, enrolled in a pregnancy study. The chain uses TRBV6-6 and TRBJ1-4; D not certain. The CDR3 bases are TGTGCCAGCAGTGATCCGGGGGAAAAACTGTTTTTT. Translation gives CASSDPGEKLFF.